The 14 T cell receptor beta chains listed next were all sequenced from one sample in a study of T cells expressing NK-cell markers. TCRdb re-called the 5' RACE reads; every CDR3 protein appears as one record, without DNA. The sample includes roughly 300,000 distinct CDR3 sequences. Sequencing was performed on blood T cells: a sorted CD56 or NKG2C T cell subset, CD4+ or CD8+ T cells, or bulk PBMC T cells (not recorded which). These receptors were taken from a woman aged 18-70 years in good health.

The chain couples TRBV5-1 to TRBJ1-1; TCRdb gives TRBD1 as the D gene, but with no DNA this cannot be confirmed. Germline V gene data show CDR1 as SGHRS and CDR2 as YFSETQ. The CDR3 extends over 15 amino acids. The CDR3 spells CASSREGGLNAEAFF. Looking up the rest from reference TRBV5-1 and TRBJ1-1 gives the full variable domain: KAGVTQTPRYLIKTRGQQVTLSCSPISGHRSVSWYQQTPGQGLQFLFEYFSETQRNKGNFPGRFSGRQFSNSRSEMNVSTLELGDSALYLCASSREGGLNAEAFFGQGTRLTVV.

V usage is TRBV20-1 and J usage is TRBJ2-2. The length of the CDR3 is 14 residues. Germline lookup yields CDR1 DFQATT and CDR2 SNEGSKA (reference sequence). Here the CDR3 reads CSAIRIDNTGELFF.

This chain joins TRBV4-3 and TRBJ2-1; the TRBD2 assignment by TCRdb is unverifiable without DNA. The germline V gene has CDR1 LGHNA and CDR2 YSLEER. This CDR3 has 15 residues. The CDR3: CASSQGWATVNEQFF.

The chain links TRBV7-2 to TRBJ2-2; without DNA, the TCRdb call of TRBD1 cannot be checked. The length of the CDR3 is 15 residues. The V gene's germline CDR1 is SGHTA and CDR2 FQGNSA. CDR3 in amino acids: CASSFRGIYTGELFF. Filled out from reference TRBV7-2 and TRBJ2-2, the complete variable domain reads GAGVSQSPSNKVTEKGKDVELRCDPISGHTALYWYRQSLGQGLEFLIYFQGNSAPDKSGLPSDRFSAERTGGSVSTLTIQRTQQEDSAVYLCASSFRGIYTGELFFGEGSRLTVL.

The chain uses TRBV18 and TRBJ2-7; TCRdb names TRBD1, which stays unverified in the absence of DNA. Germline CDR1 and CDR2: KGHSH and LQKENI. The CDR3 covers 15 residues. Here the CDR3 reads CASSIVAGRAYEQYF.

The genes are TRBV9 and TRBJ1-1. Germline V lookup: CDR1 SGDLS, CDR2 YYNGEE. The CDR3 runs to 14 residues. The CDR3 loop reads CASSRFTGTTEAFF.

The rearrangement links TRBV29-1 to TRBJ2-1; TCRdb indicates TRBD1, and absent DNA this call remains unverified. The CDR3 has 16 residues. From germline, CDR1 is SQVTM and CDR2 ANQGSEA. CDR3 sequence: CSAPPRGGEAYNEQFF.

The chain joins TRBV7-3 to TRBJ2-1; TCRdb returns TRBD2, unconfirmable since there is no DNA. This CDR3 spans 15 amino acids. Germline loops: CDR1 SGHTA, CDR2 FQGTGA. The CDR3 here is CASSSNSHRGNEQFF.

The rearrangement links TRBV11-2 to TRBJ1-5; TCRdb returns TRBD1, unconfirmable since there is no DNA. Looked up from germline, CDR1 is SGHAT and CDR2 is FQNNGV. This CDR3 spans 18 amino acids. CDR3 loop: CASSLWRGRDNLNQPQHF.

The V call is TRBV4-2, the J call TRBJ1-1; the D gene TCRdb calls, TRBD1, cannot be checked with no DNA. The CDR3 extends over 13 amino acids. The germline V gene has CDR1 LGHNA and CDR2 YNFKEQ. CDR3 in amino acids: CASSQVGTAEAFF.

The chain combines TRBV4-2 with TRBJ1-6. This CDR3 contains 16 residues. CDR1 and CDR2 from the germline V gene are LGHNA and YNFKEQ. The CDR3 sequence is CASSQDSREGNSPLHF.

V and J are TRBV5-1 and TRBJ1-1; without DNA, the TCRdb call of TRBD1 cannot be checked. Germline CDR1 and CDR2: SGHRS and YFSETQ. This CDR3 region has 14 residues. CDR3 amino acids: CASRDRGQGTEAFF.

J is TRBJ2-5 and V is TRBV7-8; the D call from TCRdb, TRBD2, cannot be confirmed without DNA. The CDR3 is 15 amino acids. CDR1 is SGHVS and CDR2 is FQNEAQ in the germline V gene. The CDR3 protein is CASSLQSPIKETQYF.

The V call is TRBV7-2, the J call TRBJ2-1; with no DNA, the TCRdb D assignment of TRBD1 cannot be verified. Germline V CDR1 and CDR2: SGHTA, FQGNSA. The CDR3 contains 15 residues. This CDR3 is CASSSRVGGGYEQFF.